The 5 T cell receptor beta chains below all came from one sample that was sequenced in a study of blood T cell repertoires in COVID-19. The method was immunoSEQ multiplex PCR; TCRdb's version includes in-frame clones alone and lacks a portion of them. The repertoire holds 200,000 to 300,000 clones, with over 80% as singletons. The sample consisted of peripheral blood. The origin of the receptors is an older woman with active or convalescent COVID-19.

The chain combines TRBV7-9 with TRBJ1-6; 7 bases fit TRBD1. This CDR3 comprises 13 residues. Germline V CDR1 and CDR2: SEHNR, FQNEAQ (reference sequence). The junction had 4 bases not matched to a gene; V was cut back by 4 bases and J by 10 bases. CDR3 in amino acids: CASSSWDRSPLHF. As DNA, the CDR3 is TGTGCCAGCAGCTCGTGGGACAGATCACCCCTCCACTTT. The full variable domain, its missing parts supplied by reference TRBV7-9 and TRBJ1-6, is DTGVSQNPRHKITKRGQNVTFRCDPISEHNRLYWYRQTLGQGPEFLTYFQNEAQLEKSRLLSDRFSAERPKGSFSTLEIQRTEQGDSAMYLCASSSWDRSPLHFGNGTRLTVT.

The V call is TRBV19, the J call TRBJ1-6; D remains unclear. Trimming left V 1 base short and J 6 bases short, with 10 bases between. Per germline, CDR1 LNHDA and CDR2 SQIVND (reference sequence). The CDR3 spans 15 residues. DNA of the CDR3: TGTGCCAGTAGTATAGTCAGAGCGTCTAATTCACCCCTCCACTTT. This encodes CASSIVRASNSPLHF.

This clone appeared a single time. This chain connects TRBV19 to TRBJ1-5; D possibly corresponds to TRBD1 (6 bases). The CDR3 loop spans 13 amino acids. Per germline, CDR1 LNHDA and CDR2 SQIVND (reference sequence). Trimming removed 4 bases at V and 4 bases at J, with 8 bases between. The CDR3, as DNA: TGTGCCAGTAGTAGAGACAGGAATCAGCCCCAGCATTTT. Translated: CASSRDRNQPQHF.

The chain has TRBV30 and TRBJ1-2, with a possible D match to TRBD1 (6 bases). The CDR3 contains 13 residues. Between the trimmed V and J ends, which lost 3 bases and 6 bases, there was a span of 14 bases. Germline lookup yields CDR1 GTSNPN and CDR2 SVGIG (reference sequence). Here the CDR3 reads CAWRAGEIHGYTF. In DNA form, the CDR3 reads TGTGCCTGGAGAGCAGGGGAAATCCATGGCTACACCTTC.

This clone was seen a few times. The rearrangement links TRBV10-3 to TRBJ2-5; the D is unclear. Looked up from germline, CDR1 is ENHRY and CDR2 is SYGVKD. The CDR3 covers 11 residues. V lost 11 bases to trimming and J lost 5 bases, with 12 bases between them. The CDR3 DNA reads TGTGCCGCCGGCCCCGGGGAGACCCAGTACTTC. Translation gives CAAGPGETQYF.